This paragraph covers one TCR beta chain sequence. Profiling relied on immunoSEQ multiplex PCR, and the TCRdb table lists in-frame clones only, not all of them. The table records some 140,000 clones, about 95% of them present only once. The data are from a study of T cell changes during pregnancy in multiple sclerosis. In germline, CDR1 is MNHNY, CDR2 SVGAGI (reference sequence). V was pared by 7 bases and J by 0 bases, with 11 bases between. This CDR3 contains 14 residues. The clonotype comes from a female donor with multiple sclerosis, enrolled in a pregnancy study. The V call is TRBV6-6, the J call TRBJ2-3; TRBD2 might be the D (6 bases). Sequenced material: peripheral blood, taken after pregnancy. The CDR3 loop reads CASTRLVSTDTQYF. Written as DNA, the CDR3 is TGTGCCAGCACCCGACTAGTCAGCACAGATACGCAGTATTTT.